This T cell receptor (beta chain) was obtained from a study of control samples from healthy donors and cancer patients. J was trimmed by 0 bases and V by 8 bases; bases with no gene match: 4. The CDR3 length is 15 residues. Germline V CDR1 and CDR2: MNHEY, SVGAGI. Data came from immunoSEQ multiplex PCR; TCRdb stores just in-frame clones and leaves some out. Here the sample spans about 130,000 clones, about 93% being singletons. The V and J genes are TRBV6-5 and TRBJ2-1, with 10 bases identical to TRBD2. Sequences were obtained from PBMCs. The TCR comes from a man aged 45-60 years with head and neck cancer. CDR3: CASRERGGSYNEQFF. The CDR3 bases are TGTGCCAGCCGCGAGCGGGGGGGCTCCTACAATGAGCAGTTCTTC.